This T cell receptor (beta chain) was sequenced during a study of human T cells and chemical hapten exposure listed by TCRdb under 2021. In terms of the full investigation: For sensitization, 2% DPC in acetone was applied to a 2 cm by 2 cm area of upper inner arm skin. Throughout the roughly 26-week study period, patients were also given weekly therapeutic DPC doses on the scalp. Patch testing was done on the upper back using Finn chambers containing 0.01% DPC, and results were scored after 6 days according to International Contact Dermatitis Research Group standards. The mostly female patient cohort included alopecia areata with under or over 50% scalp involvement, alopecia totalis and alopecia universalis. Libraries were combined into a pool for sequencing, and differences in TCR yield between samples came mainly from small differences in library volumes within the pool. In alopecia patients, the study followed how the peripheral blood TCR repertoire changed in vivo over primary and secondary sensitization to diphenylcyclopropenone (DPC), a hapten. Blood was sampled from patients pre-sensitization (week 0) and at 2, 6 and about 24 weeks after DPC sensitization. About 27 alopecia patients gave blood for TCR sequencing at one to four time points (pre-sensitization, 2, 6 and 24 weeks). The study at large found these results: Because all patients had alopecia, a presumed autoimmune disease, the immune response of the patients might differ from that of healthy individuals. A positive correlation was found between the number of PT1 expanded TCRs and patch test score, with significance reached at thresholds 8, 16 and 32 but not 4. DPC sensitization did not change the number of TCRs with a frequency above 1 in 1000, and there was no evidence of changes in global repertoire structure. Significantly more large CDR3 similarity clusters were formed by expanded TCRs than by pre-sensitization or healthy control sets, consistent with antigen-driven responses. After repeated subsampling, the strength of the expansion versus patch-test correlation and the threshold at which it became significant changed.

The sample's time point label is to be understood as: patch test 3, about 24 weeks after DPC sensitization. The sample's treatment or condition label is to be understood as: therapeutic diphenylcyclopropenone sensitization with weekly scalp DPC. At every patch-test visit, the blood draw took place before the patch test was put on. To be eligible, patients had to be aged 18 to 70, diagnosed with alopecia and judged suitable for DPC therapy, while pregnant patients were excluded. Total RNA was extracted from unfractionated whole blood that had been collected in Tempus Blood RNA tubes. Including cysteine and phenylalanine, the CDR3 has 24 amino acids. Kept here is only the CDR3 DNA, which spans 72 bases and is read in frame from base 1. The germline V gene encodes CDR1 SQVTM and CDR2 ANQGSEA. For this chain, trimming is 7 bases at the V end and 0 bases at the J end, and the number of junction bases without a gene match is 36.

The table lists this clonotype with many counts. It lacks a known antigen. Base qualities are not provided; no much larger clone lies one nucleotide away. Library preparation used RACE. TCRdb records NextSeq 500 as the sequencer. During library preparation, unique molecular identifiers were attached to individual cDNA molecules so that TCRs could be counted in a quantitative, reproducible way. For every blood RNA sample, sequencing covered both the TCR alpha and TCR beta chains. The study's own analysis went as follows. Samples had a median of about 96,000 TCRs, with a range from about 20,000 to 690,600. The Decombinator software suite was used to annotate the V, J and CDR3 of the TCR reads. Every sample was subsampled to the same number of TCRs (28,000) for the PS versus PT1 abundance plots. Expanded TCRs were defined as absent before sensitization and observed at least eight times at the 2-week time point. The public reads were run again by TCRdb, first through fastp at Q25 and then through MiXCR, and only productive beta chains were kept. Under each unique CDR3 protein, matching rows form one entry showing the most common genes and DNA. These V and J calls originate from TCRdb's pipeline instead of the authors' own analysis. For this sample there are approximately 30,000 distinct CDR3 sequences; 5.8% appear just once. The top ten clonotypes cover 5% to 7% of the sample.

The rearrangement joined TRBV29-1 to TRBJ2-3; the central 8 bases match TRBD2. The sequenced sample was whole blood, obtained in connection with sensitization to the hapten diphenylcyclopropenone (DPC). The source of this sequence is a man aged 25 to 40 with alopecia areata. Some clones in this sample may be carry-over from other donors' samples. The DNA reads TGCAGCGCTGGGGGTCCAGCGGGAATCACTAGCGGTCCAGCGGGAATCACTAGCACAGATACGCAGTATTTT. The encoded protein is CSAGGPAGITSGPAGITSTDTQYF.